The present T cell receptor beta chain was sequenced within a study of blood T cells in healthy people across ages. This CDR3 has 12 amino acids. CDR1 and CDR2 (germline): MNHNS, SASEGT. V lost 2 bases, J lost 5 bases, and 4 bases lay in between. Using a J-beta primer mix together with a sample-barcoded 5' primer, a second PCR was run for about 7 to 12 cycles. Through a template-switch adaptor with 12 random nucleotides, each cDNA molecule received a tag. Using its own MiXCR run on the 5' RACE reads, TCRdb lists one record per CDR3 protein. The table records 1.5 million to 2 million distinct CDR3 sequences, roughly 30% of them present only once.

The clonotype comes from a woman between 25 and 40 years old in good health. The rearrangement joins TRBV6-1 to TRBJ2-1, with D unresolved. The sample consisted of blood. This CDR3 is CASSEWDNEQFF. The CDR3 DNA follows: TGTGCCAGCAGTGAATGGGACAATGAGCAGTTCTTC.